Each of the 5 T cell receptor beta chains below was sequenced from the same sample in a study of PD-1 blockade in classical Hodgkin lymphoma. Sequencing was performed with immunoSEQ multiplex PCR; in TCRdb, only in-frame clones are kept and a portion is missing. Among about 40,000 clones listed, over 80% were seen once. The patients all showed relapse after autologous stem cell transplantation, while their brentuximab vedotin exposure varied. Source: peripheral blood mononuclear cells (PBMCs), taken at baseline. These receptors all come from a human donor with classical Hodgkin lymphoma.

This clone turned up a few times. The chain employs TRBV7-3 and TRBJ2-1; TRBD2 agrees at 9 bases. This CDR3 contains 16 residues. Germline V gives CDR1 SGHTA, CDR2 FQGTGA. Trimming cost V 6 bases and J 2 bases; bases outside gene matches: 8. The CDR3 coding sequence is TGTGCCAGCAGTCAACTAGCGGGCGCCGCCTACAATGAGCAGTTCTTC. This translates into CASSQLAGAAYNEQFF.

The chain carries TRBV2 and TRBJ1-1; no reliable D call. This CDR3 has 15 amino acids. Germline V gene lookup returns CDR1 SNHLY and CDR2 FYNNEI. Trimming took 3 bases from V and 6 from J, leaving 17 bases between them. The CDR3 protein is CASSETGLAAAEAFF. The CDR3 DNA reads TGTGCCAGCAGTGAGACTGGGCTAGCCGCTGCTGAAGCTTTCTTT. Filled out from reference TRBV2 and TRBJ1-1, the complete variable domain reads EPEVTQTPSHQVTQMGQEVILRCVPISNHLYFYWYRQILGQKVEFLVSFYNNEISEKSEIFDDQFSVERPDGSNFTLKIRSTKLEDSAMYFCASSETGLAAAEAFFGQGTRLTVV.

The chain joins TRBV5-6 to TRBJ2-7, with D tentatively TRBD2 (5 bases). V shed 2 bases and J shed 9 bases, with 18 bases lying between them. The CDR3 totals 14 residues. Germline V lookup: CDR1 SGHDT, CDR2 YYEEEE. The CDR3 DNA reads as TGTGCCAGCAGCTTTCCGTCCGGGTGGAGCGGGCAGTACTTC. The encoded protein is CASSFPSGWSGQYF.

The V and J genes are TRBV27 and TRBJ2-1; D call uncertain. There are 10 residues in the CDR3. With 4 bases removed from V and 8 bases from J, the gap between germline ends came to 3 bases. From germline, CDR1 is MNHEY and CDR2 SMNVEV (reference sequence). The CDR3 region is CASSSDEQFF. CDR3 nucleotide sequence: TGTGCCAGCAGTTCCGATGAGCAGTTCTTC.

The rearrangement joins TRBV7-3 to TRBJ2-5; D possibly matches TRBD1 or TRBD2 (5 bases each). The V and J ends lost 2 bases and 4 bases respectively, with 14 bases between them. The CDR3 runs 15 residues. Germline V CDR1 and CDR2: SGHTA, FQGTGA. CDR3 coding DNA: TGTGCCAGCAGCTTAGAGCCGGGGACCAGAGAGACCCAGTACTTC. Its protein is CASSLEPGTRETQYF.